This T cell receptor beta chain appears in the sequencing data of a study of blood T cell repertoires in COVID-19 (dated by TCRdb to about 2020). With respect to the entire study: The collaborator samples originated in the United States, Italy and Spain and spanned the acute and convalescent phases of COVID-19. The dataset comprised deeply sampled blood TCRbeta repertoires from subjects exposed to, actively infected with, or recovered from COVID-19. The samples were drawn from the first 160 participants of the ongoing ImmuneRACE study and from over 950 subjects provided by 6 global collaborators. A de-identified subject ID, COVID-19 status, age in years and sex were almost always included in the sample metadata. The material from the prospective study consisted of cDNA or gDNA derived from T cells, B-cell-depleted T cells, or PBMCs. A freely available public database, intended as a resource for researchers studying the immune response to SARS-CoV-2, is where the repertoires were released. Where available, HLA class I and class II types were taken from metadata supplied by the sample provider and were not determined by assay-based typing. What the research found in general, with its limitations: Clinical and demographic metadata were provided uncurated, with the amount varying by source and participant.

TCRbeta CDR3 regions were amplified from genomic DNA using the immunoSEQ Assay, a bias-controlled multiplex PCR. The study's processing was this. Within the assay, amplification of reference gene primers was used to estimate how many nucleated cells each sample contained. To quantify the absolute abundance of each unique TCRbeta CDR3 rearrangement, sequence reads were collapsed and filtered. Productive Simpson clonality was computed per sample as the square root of Simpson's diversity index over productive rearrangements. Imported from immuneACCESS, the table was reduced by TCRdb to in-frame sequences with V and J called. These copies leave out some clones; in studies compared against another copy, an unresolved V gene accounts for under half, and the cause of the remainder is not known. D and trimming come from the DNA, and the V and J calls and clone size come from that table. Across this sample there are about 200,000 clones, with about 88% seen only once. The ten biggest clones cover approximately 6% of the sample.

The collaborating institutions used their own protocols to collect whole blood in K2EDTA tubes. Collaborator samples were shipped for TCRbeta analysis as frozen whole blood, isolated PBMCs, or DNA extracted from either sample type. In regard to this clone: Its antigen remains unidentified. One base away there is no much larger clone; base qualities are not given.

The CDR3 runs 18 amino acids, cysteine and phenylalanine included. CDR3 DNA only is kept here, 54 bases in frame from base 1. V sheds 0 bases and J sheds 0 bases, leaving 15 bases between their ends. Looking up the germline V gene (reference sequence) yields CDR1 LNHNV and CDR2 YYDKDF. Material for sequencing was peripheral blood. The rearranged chain carries TRBV15 and TRBJ2-1, with no reliable assignment of the D segment. The clonotype comes from a man in his forties or fifties with active or convalescent COVID-19. The DNA sequence is as follows: TGTGCCACCAGCAGAGATCTGTCAGGTTCGAGCTCCTACAATGAGCAGTTCTTC. Translated, this gives CATSRDLSGSSSYNEQFF.